This TCR beta chain was sequenced in a study of CD8 T cells in ankylosing spondylitis. General observations from the study: There were earlier reports of some motif variants in reactive arthritis synovial fluid and blood.

As concerns this clonotype: Its antigen is not known.

Quantitative 5'-RACE with molecular barcodes produced the TCR beta libraries. TCRdb reprocessed the 5' RACE reads with MiXCR, giving one entry per CDR3 protein. The sample contains approximately 31,000 distinct CDR3 sequences, 30% of which appear only once. Between the trimmed V and J ends, which lost 2 bases and 7 bases, there was a span of 8 bases. The CDR3 extends over 13 amino acids. CDR1 and CDR2 from the germline V gene are MNHNS and SASEGT. The material sequenced was synovial fluid, either unsorted or a sorted T cell fraction (not recorded which). The chain couples TRBV6-1 to TRBJ1-4; D remains unclear. The receptor comes from a male donor with ankylosing spondylitis. The CDR3 DNA is TGTGCCAGCAGTGAAAGAGTATTTGAAAAACTGTTTTTT. Amino acid sequence: CASSERVFEKLFF.